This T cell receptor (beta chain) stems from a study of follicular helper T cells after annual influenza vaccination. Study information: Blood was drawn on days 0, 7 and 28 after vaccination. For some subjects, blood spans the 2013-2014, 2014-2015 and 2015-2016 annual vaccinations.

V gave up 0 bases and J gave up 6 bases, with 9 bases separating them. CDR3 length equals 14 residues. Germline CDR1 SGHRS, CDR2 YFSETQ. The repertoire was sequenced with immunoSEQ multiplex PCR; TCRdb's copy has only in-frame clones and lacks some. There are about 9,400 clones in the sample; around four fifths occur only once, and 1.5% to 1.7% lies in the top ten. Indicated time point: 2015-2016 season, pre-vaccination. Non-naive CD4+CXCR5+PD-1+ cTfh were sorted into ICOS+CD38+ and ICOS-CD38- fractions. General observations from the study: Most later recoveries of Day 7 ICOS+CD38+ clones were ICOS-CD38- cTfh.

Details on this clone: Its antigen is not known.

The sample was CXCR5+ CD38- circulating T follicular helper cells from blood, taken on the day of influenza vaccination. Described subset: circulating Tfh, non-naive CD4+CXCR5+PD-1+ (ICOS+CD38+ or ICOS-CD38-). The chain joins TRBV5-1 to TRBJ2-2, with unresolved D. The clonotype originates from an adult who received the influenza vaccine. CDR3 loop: CASSLGDLAGELFF. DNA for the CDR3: TGCGCCAGCAGCTTGGGCGATTTGGCCGGGGAGCTGTTTTTT.